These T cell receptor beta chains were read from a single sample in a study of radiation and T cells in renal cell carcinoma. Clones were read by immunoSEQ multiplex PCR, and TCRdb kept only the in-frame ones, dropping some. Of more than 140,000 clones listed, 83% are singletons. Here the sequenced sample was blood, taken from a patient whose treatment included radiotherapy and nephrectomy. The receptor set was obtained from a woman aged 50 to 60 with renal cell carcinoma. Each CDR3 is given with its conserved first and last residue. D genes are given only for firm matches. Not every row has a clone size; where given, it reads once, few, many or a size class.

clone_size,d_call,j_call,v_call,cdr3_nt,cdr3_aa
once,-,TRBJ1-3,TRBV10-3,TGTGCCATCAGTGAGTCTGGGAGCAAGAGCTCTGGAAACACCATATATTTT,CAISESGSKSSGNTIYF
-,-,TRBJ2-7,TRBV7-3,TGTGCCAGCAGCTTAATGTCCGCCAGCTCCTACGAGCAGTACTTC,CASSLMSASSYEQYF
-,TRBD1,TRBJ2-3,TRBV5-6,TGTGCCAGCAGCTTGGTGGGACAGATAAACTCAGATACGCAGTATTTT,CASSLVGQINSDTQYF
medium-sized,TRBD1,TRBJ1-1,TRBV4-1,TGCGCCAGCAGCCACGGACAGGGGAACACTGAAGCTTTCTTT,CASSHGQGNTEAFF
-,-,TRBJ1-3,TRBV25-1,TGTGCCAGCAGTGCCTCCTTGGGGTTTACCTCTGGAAACACCATATATTTT,CASSASLGFTSGNTIYF
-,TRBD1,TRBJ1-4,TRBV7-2,TGTGCCAGCAGCTTAGACAGGGGTAGTGAAAAACTGTTTTTT,CASSLDRGSEKLFF
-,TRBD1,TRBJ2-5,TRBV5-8,TGTGCCAGCAGCCACAGGGGTCCGGGGGAGACCCAGTACTTC,CASSHRGPGETQYF
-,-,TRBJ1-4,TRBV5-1,TGCGCCAGCAGCTTGGAGGGGGTTAATGAAAAACTGTTTTTT,CASSLEGVNEKLFF
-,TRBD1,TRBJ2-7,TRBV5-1,TGCGCCAGCAGCTTGTCCTCCCCGGACAGGGGGAACTTC,CASSLSSPDRGNF
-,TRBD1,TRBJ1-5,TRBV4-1,TGCGCCAGCAGCCAAGGGGGGACAGGGGGAGAGCAGCCCCAGCATTTT,CASSQGGTGGEQPQHF
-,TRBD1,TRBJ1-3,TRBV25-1,TGTGCCAGCAGTGAATACGGGACAGGTCGAATCTCTGGAAACACCATATATTTT,CASSEYGTGRISGNTIYF
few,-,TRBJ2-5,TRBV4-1,TGCGCCAGCAGCCAAGAAGTCAGTGAGACCCAGTACTTC,CASSQEVSETQYF
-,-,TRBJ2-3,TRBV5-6,TGTGCCAGCAGAAACTGGGGAGTCGGCGGAACAGATACGCAGTATTTT,CASRNWGVGGTDTQYF
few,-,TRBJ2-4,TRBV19,TGTGCCAGTAGTAATCGAGGGGGAGGCAACATTCAGTACTTC,CASSNRGGGNIQYF
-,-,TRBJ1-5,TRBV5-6,TGTGCCAGCAGCCCTGGGACTGTTATGGGGCCCCAGCATTTT,CASSPGTVMGPQHF
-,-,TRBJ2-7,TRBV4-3,TGCGCCAGCAGCCAAGAGATAACAGGAGGGTACGAGCAGTACTTC,CASSQEITGGYEQYF
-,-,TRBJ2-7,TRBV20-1,TGCAGTGCTAGAGGAGTCTACGAGCAGTACTTC,CSARGVYEQYF
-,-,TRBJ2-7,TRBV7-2,TGTGCCAGCAGCTTAGGGGACCTTTACGAGCAGTACTTC,CASSLGDLYEQYF
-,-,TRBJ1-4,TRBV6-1,TGTGCCAGCAGTGGGGGAGGGGCCCCAAAAGAGAGGAAACTGTTTTTT,CASSGGGAPKERKLFF
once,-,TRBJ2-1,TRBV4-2,TGTGCCAGCAGCCAACGGCAAACCTACAATGAGCAGTTCTTC,CASSQRQTYNEQFF
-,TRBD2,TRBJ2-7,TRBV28,TGTGCCAGCAGCTCTAGCGGATCCTACGAGCAGTACTTC,CASSSSGSYEQYF
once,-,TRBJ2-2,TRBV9,TGTGCCAGCAGCCTAAGCGGCGGGTCGGTCACCGGGGAGCTGTTTTTT,CASSLSGGSVTGELFF